Listed here is a single TCR beta chain. The source of the sample is a study of blood T cell repertoires in COVID-19. For the study at large: Samples came from the United States, Italy and Spain, spanning acute and convalescent COVID-19.

Sequencing was performed with immunoSEQ multiplex PCR; in TCRdb, only in-frame clones are kept and a portion is missing. The data contain 210,000 or so clones, nearly 90% of them singletons. The junction had 6 bases not matched to a gene; V was cut back by 4 bases and J by 0 bases. The CDR3 runs 16 residues. Germline values: CDR1 LNHDA, CDR2 SQIVND (reference sequence). The sample taken for sequencing was peripheral blood. The clonotype originates from a man over 45 with acute or convalescent COVID-19. The chain employs TRBV19 and TRBJ2-1; TRBD2 aligns across 7 bases. The CDR3 here is CASSKPGTISYNEQFF. In DNA form, the CDR3 reads TGTGCCAGTAGTAAACCTGGGACTATCTCCTACAATGAGCAGTTCTTC.